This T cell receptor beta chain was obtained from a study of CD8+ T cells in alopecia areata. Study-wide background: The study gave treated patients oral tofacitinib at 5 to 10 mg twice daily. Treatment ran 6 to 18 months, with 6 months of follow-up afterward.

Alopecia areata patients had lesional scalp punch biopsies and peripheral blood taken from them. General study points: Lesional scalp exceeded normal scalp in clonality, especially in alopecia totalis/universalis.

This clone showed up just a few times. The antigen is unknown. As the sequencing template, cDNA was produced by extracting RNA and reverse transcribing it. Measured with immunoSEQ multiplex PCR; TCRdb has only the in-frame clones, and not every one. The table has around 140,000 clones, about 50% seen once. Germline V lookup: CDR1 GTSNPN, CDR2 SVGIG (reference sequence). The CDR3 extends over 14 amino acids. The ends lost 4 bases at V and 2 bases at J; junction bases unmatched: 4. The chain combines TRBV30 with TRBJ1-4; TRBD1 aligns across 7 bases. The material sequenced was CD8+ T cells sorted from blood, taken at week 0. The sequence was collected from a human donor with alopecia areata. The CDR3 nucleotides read TGTGCCTGGACCCAGGGGGTGACTAATGAAAAACTGTTTTTT. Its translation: CAWTQGVTNEKLFF.